The T cell receptor beta chain described here comes from a study of cytomegalovirus exposure and HLA in healthy donors. V lost 4 bases to trimming and J lost 7 bases; unmatched junction nucleotides: 7. The CDR3 runs 15 residues. Per germline, CDR1 MNHEY and CDR2 SVGAGI. Both 60 Vbeta primers and 13 Jbeta primers went into the PCR. In the original analysis: Unique TCR beta chains totaled roughly 80 million in a later count, with some 10 million of them shared. The protocol was immunoSEQ multiplex PCR, while the TCRdb copy is restricted to in-frame clones and leaves out a portion. V and J calls plus clone size are reproduced from that table; the DNA served to infer D and trimming. The repertoire holds about 200,000 clones, with 70% as singletons.

The clonotype comes from a man between 40 and 49 years old in good health and CMV-seropositive. Sequencing was carried out using PBMCs. The chain joins TRBV6-5 to TRBJ2-1; 10 positions match TRBD2. CDR3 region: CASSSVGLALNEQFF. The CDR3 DNA follows: TGTGCCAGCAGTTCTGTGGGACTAGCGTTGAATGAGCAGTTCTTC.